The T cell receptor (beta chain) described here comes from a study of blood T cell repertoires in COVID-19. Background on the study: Sources were T cells, B-cell-depleted T cells, or PBMCs; the material itself was cDNA or gDNA.

In the authors' methods: Estimated nucleated cell counts came from reference gene primer amplification. TCRdb's table, derived via immunoSEQ multiplex PCR, lists solely in-frame clones and lacks some. The V and J calls and the clone size are those of that table, but D and trimming were determined from the DNA. In the table there are around 30,000 clones, more than 70% of which are singletons. The sample was peripheral blood. The TCR comes from an elderly man with active or convalescent COVID-19.

CDR3 nucleotides: TGCGCCAGCAGCTTTAATCCGGACAGCGGTCAGCCCCAGCATTTT. It specifies CASSFNPDSGQPQHF. V and J are TRBV5-1 and TRBJ1-5, with D possibly TRBD1 on 6 matching bases. V lost 2 bases to trimming and J lost 6 bases, with 15 bases between them. The CDR3 consists of 15 residues. CDR1 is SGHRS, CDR2 YFSETQ, per germline.